Below, 14 T cell receptor beta chains from the same sample are listed, as sequenced in a study of T cells in Graves' hyperthyroidism and ophthalmopathy. From RNA transcripts, TCR beta CDR3 regions were amplified. With the HTBI primer set, the TCR CDR3 went through a first round of RT-PCR. One entry per CDR3 protein, called by TCRdb with MiXCR from the multiplex PCR reads. The table shows about 210,000 distinct CDR3 sequences, with roughly a sixth occurring only once. The material sequenced was blood. Receptors were obtained from a middle-aged man with Graves' hyperthyroidism.

In this sample, this clonotype turned up many times. V usage is TRBV28 and J usage is TRBJ1-4; D is unresolved. The CDR3 loop spans 15 amino acids. The V gene's germline CDR1 is MDHEN and CDR2 SYDVKM. Trimming removed 4 bases from V and 2 bases from J, with 11 bases in between. As DNA, the CDR3 is TGTGCCAGCAGTTCCACTAAAGGGACTAATGAAAAACTGTTTTTT. Its translation is CASSSTKGTNEKLFF.

This clonotype has ten or more counts. The chain combines TRBV2 with TRBJ1-5, with D possibly matching TRBD1 (5 bases). The CDR3 is 14 residues long. From germline, CDR1 is SNHLY and CDR2 FYNNEI. V gave up 4 bases and J gave up 1 base, with 8 bases separating them. CDR3 amino acids: CASSVTGSNQPQHF. The CDR3 DNA reads TGTGCCAGCAGTGTTACAGGAAGCAATCAGCCCCAGCATTTT.

This clonotype was observed a handful of times. J is TRBJ2-2 and V is TRBV4-3, with unresolved D. The CDR3 is made up of 15 amino acids. V was shortened by 2 bases and J by 1 base, with 8 bases between the two germline ends. Germline V gene data show CDR1 as LGHNA and CDR2 as YSLEER. In DNA form, the CDR3 reads TGCGCCAGCAGCCAATACTCGAAGAACACCGGGGAGCTGTTTTTT. It codes for CASSQYSKNTGELFF.

The J gene is TRBJ2-7, the V gene TRBV20-1, with D possibly being TRBD1 (6 bases). This CDR3 has 15 amino acids. V was trimmed by 7 bases and J by 2 bases, leaving 21 bases between them. In germline, CDR1 is DFQATT, CDR2 SNEGSKA (reference sequence). The CDR3 loop is CSVTPGRGHTYEQYF. CDR3 nucleotides: TGCAGTGTAACCCCGGGTAGGGGACACACCTACGAGCAGTACTTC.

CDR3: CAISGTGDYGYTF. CDR3 DNA sequence: TGTGCCATCAGTGGTACAGGGGACTATGGCTACACCTTC. The rearrangement links TRBV10-3 to TRBJ1-2, with 7 bases that match TRBD1. The CDR3 is 13 amino acids. Germline CDR1 ENHRY, CDR2 SYGVKD. The V segment lost 4 bases and the J segment 3 bases; nucleotides outside the gene matches: 2.

This chain links TRBV5-1 with TRBJ2-7; unclear D gene. The germline V gene has CDR1 SGHRS and CDR2 YFSETQ. The CDR3 spans 12 residues. The V gene lost 3 bases and the J gene lost 0 bases, with 4 bases spanning the gap. CDR3 sequence: CASSSPSYEQYF. The CDR3 nucleotides are TGCGCCAGCAGCTCCCCCTCCTACGAGCAGTACTTC. The complete variable domain, with remaining parts taken from reference TRBV5-1 and TRBJ2-7, reads KAGVTQTPRYLIKTRGQQVTLSCSPISGHRSVSWYQQTPGQGLQFLFEYFSETQRNKGNFPGRFSGRQFSNSRSEMNVSTLELGDSALYLCASSSPSYEQYFGPGTRLTVT.

This rearrangement joins TRBV5-1 to TRBJ2-7; 9 bases agree with TRBD2. The germline gives CDR1 SGHRS, CDR2 YFSETQ. The CDR3 length is 15 residues. The trim removed 0 bases at V and 3 bases at J, leaving 4 bases unmatched. CDR3: CASSLEASGNYEQYF. The CDR3 DNA reads as TGCGCCAGCAGCTTGGAGGCTAGCGGGAACTACGAGCAGTACTTC.

The rearrangement joins TRBV7-6 to TRBJ2-3; D is perhaps TRBD1 or TRBD2 (6 bases each). The germline V gene has CDR1 SGHVS and CDR2 FNYEAQ. Between the trimmed V and J ends, which lost 5 bases and 6 bases, there was a span of 18 bases. The CDR3 contains 15 residues. CDR3 amino acids: CASSPAGGPGDTQYF. CDR3 DNA sequence: TGTGCCAGCAGCCCCGCCGGGGGCCCGGGCGATACGCAGTATTTT.

V and J are TRBV5-1 and TRBJ2-7; TRBD1 agrees at 9 bases. The CDR3 totals 15 residues. J gave up 4 bases and V 5 bases, and 10 bases lay outside the gene matches. The germline CDR1 and CDR2 sequences are SGHRS and YFSETQ. The CDR3 loop is CASSLVTGGQYEQYF. The CDR3 DNA is TGCGCCAGCAGTTTAGTTACAGGGGGCCAATACGAGCAGTACTTC.

This clonotype was found many times. The chain recombines TRBV6-1 with TRBJ1-2, with unresolved D. Between the trimmed V and J ends, which lost 5 bases and 8 bases, there was a span of 9 bases. Germline V gene data show CDR1 as MNHNS and CDR2 as SASEGT. There are 11 residues in the CDR3. The CDR3 DNA reads TGTGCCAGCAGTTCCCGCGGGGGCTACACCTTC. It encodes CASSSRGGYTF.

This clonotype was counted at least ten times. The chain joins TRBV27 to TRBJ2-4; no definite D call. The CDR3 length is 13 residues. CDR1 MNHEY and CDR2 SMNVEV come from the germline V gene (reference sequence). Between the trimmed V and J ends, which lost 9 bases and 3 bases, there was a span of 12 bases. The CDR3 bases are TGTGCCAGTGAGGACCGCAACAAAAACATTCAGTACTTC. It encodes CASEDRNKNIQYF.

The sample holds one count of this clonotype. The chain employs TRBV27 and TRBJ2-2; no clear D. V was cut by 3 bases and J by 4 bases, with 9 bases left in between. Germline CDR1 reads MNHEY; CDR2 reads SMNVEV (reference sequence). This CDR3 has 14 residues. The CDR3 loop is CASSFSLGTGELFF. CDR3 nucleotides: TGTGCCAGCAGTTTCTCCCTGGGCACCGGGGAGCTGTTTTTT.

This clonotype was counted many times. The chain recombines TRBV3-1 with TRBJ1-2; D uncertain. V lost 1 base and J 8 bases, leaving 5 bases between the germline ends. This CDR3 region has 11 residues. Germline V CDR1 and CDR2: LGHDT, YNNKEL (reference sequence). The CDR3 DNA sequence: TGTGCCAGCAGCCAAGGGGTAGGCTACACCTTC. Translation: CASSQGVGYTF.

The chain joins TRBV20-1 to TRBJ2-7, with 7 bases matching TRBD1. The trim removed 6 bases at V and 0 bases at J, leaving 5 bases unmatched. This CDR3 region has 13 residues. Germline CDR1 is DFQATT and CDR2 is SNEGSKA (reference sequence). For the CDR3, the DNA is TGCAGTGCCCGAGACAGGGCCTCCTACGAGCAGTACTTC. It yields the protein CSARDRASYEQYF.